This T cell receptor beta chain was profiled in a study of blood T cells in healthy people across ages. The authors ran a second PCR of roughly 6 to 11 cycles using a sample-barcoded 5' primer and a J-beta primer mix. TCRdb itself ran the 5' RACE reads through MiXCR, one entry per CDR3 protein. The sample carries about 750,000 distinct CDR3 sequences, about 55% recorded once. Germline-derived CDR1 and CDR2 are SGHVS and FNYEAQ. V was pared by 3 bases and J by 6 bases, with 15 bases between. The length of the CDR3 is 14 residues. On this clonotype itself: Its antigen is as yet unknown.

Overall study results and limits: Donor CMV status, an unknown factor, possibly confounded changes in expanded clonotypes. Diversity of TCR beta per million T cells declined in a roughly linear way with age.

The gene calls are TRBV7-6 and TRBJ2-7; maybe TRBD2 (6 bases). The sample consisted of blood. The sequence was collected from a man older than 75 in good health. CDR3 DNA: TGTGCCAGCAGCTTGGGCGGGATCTCGTCCGAGCAGTACTTC. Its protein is CASSLGGISSEQYF.